This record looks at one T cell receptor (beta chain) sequence and its context. The sample comes from a study of blood T cell repertoires in COVID-19. Overall study: From the United States, Italy and Spain came samples of acute and convalescent COVID-19. PBMCs, B-cell-depleted T cells, or T cells were the source of the cDNA or gDNA that made up the material.

Profiling relied on immunoSEQ multiplex PCR, and the TCRdb table lists in-frame clones only, not all of them. The sample comprises a few hundred thousand clones, about 87% of which are singletons, and 3% to 3.5% rests with the top ten. The germline gives CDR1 SGDLS, CDR2 YYNGEE. CDR3 length: 14 residues. V shed 3 bases, J shed 10 bases, and the junction held 7 bases outside the gene matches. The chain couples TRBV9 to TRBJ1-6; 7 bases fit TRBD1. The source material was peripheral blood. The TCR comes from a man in his 60s with acute or convalescent COVID-19. The CDR3 DNA reads TGTGCCAGCAGCGCGACCTTACAGGGGTCACCCCTCCACTTT. Encoded protein: CASSATLQGSPLHF.